Below, 12 T cell receptor beta chains from the same sample are listed, as sequenced in a study of radiotherapy plus CTLA-4 blockade in lung cancer. The protocol was immunoSEQ multiplex PCR, while the TCRdb copy is restricted to in-frame clones and leaves out a portion. The table shows over 85,000 clones, with 85% to 90% occurring only once. Source: peripheral blood, taken from a patient treated with radiotherapy plus ipilimumab. The receptors stem from a human donor with non-small cell lung cancer that progressed on radiotherapy plus ipilimumab.

V and J are TRBV19 and TRBJ1-2; 8 bases align to TRBD1. The CDR3 extends over 15 amino acids. V lost 4 bases and J lost 2; bases outside the gene matches: 6. CDR1 and CDR2 from the germline V gene are LNHDA and SQIVND (reference sequence). DNA for the CDR3: TGTGCCAGTAGTACCCGACAGGGGACCAACTATGGCTACACCTTC. As protein: CASSTRQGTNYGYTF.

The chain uses TRBV5-4 and TRBJ2-7, with TRBD1 matching over 9 bases. The CDR3 contains 14 residues. With V trimmed by 0 bases and J by 5 bases, 3 bases remained unmatched. Germline assignment: CDR1 SGHNT and CDR2 YYREEE (reference sequence). The CDR3 bases are TGTGCCAGCAGCTTGGTTGGACAGGGGCACGAGCAGTACTTC. Encoded protein: CASSLVGQGHEQYF.

The V gene is TRBV9, the J gene TRBJ2-7, with D perhaps matching TRBD2 (5 bases). In germline, CDR1 is SGDLS, CDR2 YYNGEE. V shed 0 bases and J shed 0 bases, with 10 bases lying between them. CDR3 length equals 15 residues. CDR3: CASSVAVGSSYEQYF. CDR3 coding DNA: TGTGCCAGCAGCGTAGCGGTGGGGAGCTCCTACGAGCAGTACTTC.

This chain uses TRBV29-1 with TRBJ1-5; tentatively, D is TRBD1 (6 bases). CDR1 and CDR2 from the germline V gene are SQVTM and ANQGSEA. With 8 bases removed from V and 7 bases from J, the gap between germline ends came to 21 bases. The CDR3 is made up of 14 amino acids. CDR3 bases: TGCAGCCAAGGGGGTCTCGCGGGGCCCCAGCCCCAGCATTTT. As protein: CSQGGLAGPQPQHF.

CDR3 in DNA: TGTGCCAGTAGTACGCAGGGTGGCGGGGAGCTGTTTTTT. This codes for CASSTQGGGELFF. The rearrangement links TRBV19 to TRBJ2-2; maybe TRBD1 (5 bases). V lost 4 bases, J lost 7 bases, and 10 bases lay in between. This CDR3 contains 13 residues. Germline V gene lookup returns CDR1 LNHDA and CDR2 SQIVND (reference sequence).

The V and J genes are TRBV5-6 and TRBJ2-1, with 11 bases that match TRBD2. This CDR3 has 14 amino acids. The germline V gene has CDR1 SGHDT and CDR2 YYEEEE. Trimming took 2 bases from V and 7 from J; bases not matched to a gene: 2. The CDR3 is CASSFSGRVNEQFF. Here the CDR3 DNA reads TGTGCCAGCAGCTTTAGCGGGAGGGTGAATGAGCAGTTCTTC.

The chain links TRBV9 to TRBJ2-7; tentative D call: TRBD1 (6 bases). Trimming pared 4 bases from V and 3 bases from J, leaving 14 bases between. Germline V lookup: CDR1 SGDLS, CDR2 YYNGEE. This CDR3 is 14 amino acids long. The CDR3 bases are TGTGCCAGCAGCCCGACCGGGACATTCTACGAGCAGTACTTC. Protein sequence: CASSPTGTFYEQYF. Supplemented by reference TRBV9 and TRBJ2-7, the full variable domain reads DSGVTQTPKHLITATGQRVTLRCSPRSGDLSVYWYQQSLDQGLQFLIQYYNGEERAKGNILERFSAQQFPDLHSELNLSSLELGDSALYFCASSPTGTFYEQYFGPGTRLTVT.

The chain combines TRBV10-3 with TRBJ2-7; TRBD1 aligns across 9 bases. Germline assignment: CDR1 ENHRY and CDR2 SYGVKD. V was clipped by 4 bases and J by 6 bases; unmatched bases: 10. The CDR3 contains 15 residues. The CDR3, as DNA: TGTGCCATCAGTGCTCCGGGACAGGGTGTAGGCGAGCAGTACTTC. Its translation: CAISAPGQGVGEQYF.

The rearrangement uses TRBV10-3 and TRBJ2-7, with 8 positions matching TRBD2. V was clipped by 3 bases and J by 2 bases; unmatched bases: 3. Germline values: CDR1 ENHRY, CDR2 SYGVKD. The CDR3 is 14 residues long. The CDR3 reads CAISELAVTYEQYF. CDR3 DNA sequence: TGTGCCATCAGTGAACTAGCGGTAACCTACGAGCAGTACTTC.

This sequence joins TRBV11-2 and TRBJ2-7; no firm D call. The CDR3 consists of 13 residues. Germline V gene sequence: CDR1 SGHAT, CDR2 FQNNGV. The germline V and J ends were trimmed by 3 bases and 2 bases, with 8 bases remaining between them. CDR3: CASSFATPYEQYF. The CDR3 DNA reads TGTGCCAGCAGCTTTGCGACACCCTACGAGCAGTACTTC.

The rearrangement joins TRBV7-2 to TRBJ2-7; possible D gene TRBD2, 6 bases. V lost 1 base to trimming and J lost 4 bases, with 8 bases between them. The CDR3 totals 13 residues. CDR1 is SGHTA, CDR2 FQGNSA, per germline. The CDR3 coding sequence is TGTGCCAGCAGCTTAGACGGGGGATACGAGCAGTACTTC. It translates to CASSLDGGYEQYF.

The rearrangement links TRBV30 to TRBJ2-5, with D perhaps TRBD1 or TRBD2 (5 bases each). CDR3 size: 12 residues. Trimming removed 2 bases from V and 13 bases from J, with 17 bases in between. Per the germline V gene, CDR1 is GTSNPN and CDR2 is SVGIG (reference sequence). The CDR3 bases are TGTGCCTGGAGTCACGGGACCCTTCATCTGTACTTC. This translates into CAWSHGTLHLYF.